These T cell receptor beta chains were read from a single sample in a study of post-analysis software for immune sequencing data. MiXCR, applied by TCRdb to the PCR reads, yields one record per CDR3 protein. Of 550,000 to 700,000 distinct CDR3 sequences listed, about 44% are singletons. Sequenced: blood. Receptors originate from a girl between 10 and 17 years old with multiple sclerosis. Each CDR3 is given with its conserved first and last residue. The D gene is left open where the match is weak. Size tells how often a clone was seen (once, few, many) or the class of an expanded clone, and some rows leave it out.

j_call: TRBJ2-4; d_call: TRBD1; v_call: TRBV12-3/TRBV12-4; clone_size: NA; cdr3_nt: TGTGCCAGCAGGCGGGCTACAGGGGCGGCGAACATTCAGTACTTC; cdr3_aa: CASRRATGAANIQYF
j_call: TRBJ2-1; d_call: TRBD1; v_call: TRBV12-5; clone_size: NA; cdr3_nt: TGTGCTAGTGGTTCGGGACAGGGGCTCTACAATGAGCAGTTCTTC; cdr3_aa: CASGSGQGLYNEQFF
j_call: TRBJ2-3; d_call: TRBD2; v_call: TRBV2; clone_size: NA; cdr3_nt: TGTGCCACCCGGTGGACTAGCGGGTACACAGATACGCAGTATTTT; cdr3_aa: CATRWTSGYTDTQYF
j_call: TRBJ2-1; d_call: TRBD1; v_call: TRBV24-1; clone_size: few; cdr3_nt: TGTGCCACCAGTGACCGACAGGGTAACTCCTACAATGAGCAGTTCTTC; cdr3_aa: CATSDRQGNSYNEQFF
j_call: TRBJ1-1; d_call: TRBD1; v_call: TRBV6-2/TRBV6-3; clone_size: few; cdr3_nt: TGTGCCAGCAGTTACTCTCAGGGGGTGGCAGCTTTCTTT; cdr3_aa: CASSYSQGVAAFF
j_call: TRBJ2-5; d_call: NA; v_call: TRBV7-2; clone_size: once; cdr3_nt: TGTGCCAGCAGCTTAGGGGGGGCCAATCTCGAGACCCAGTACTTC; cdr3_aa: CASSLGGANLETQYF
j_call: TRBJ1-1; d_call: NA; v_call: TRBV12-3/TRBV12-4; clone_size: NA; cdr3_nt: TGTGCCAGCAGTCCCTCAGATTCGAACACTGAAGCTTTCTTT; cdr3_aa: CASSPSDSNTEAFF
j_call: TRBJ2-1; d_call: TRBD1; v_call: TRBV6-6; clone_size: few; cdr3_nt: TGTGCCAGCAGTTACCCGCCAAGGGACAGGGGACACAATGAGCAGTTCTTC; cdr3_aa: CASSYPPRDRGHNEQFF
j_call: TRBJ1-1; d_call: TRBD1; v_call: TRBV5-1; clone_size: NA; cdr3_nt: TGCGCCAGCAGCTCAGACTTGACAGGGTCCATACAAGCACCTGAAGCTTTCTTT; cdr3_aa: CASSSDLTGSIQAPEAFF
j_call: TRBJ2-7; d_call: TRBD1; v_call: TRBV5-1; clone_size: NA; cdr3_nt: TGCGCCAGCAGCTTGGGCCCGGGACAGGGGGGCGAGCAGTACTTC; cdr3_aa: CASSLGPGQGGEQYF
j_call: TRBJ2-1; d_call: NA; v_call: TRBV28; clone_size: NA; cdr3_nt: TGTGCCAGCAGTTGGGGTCGCGCCAATGAGCAGTTCTTC; cdr3_aa: CASSWGRANEQFF
j_call: TRBJ2-1; d_call: NA; v_call: TRBV4-1; clone_size: few; cdr3_nt: TGCGCCAGCAGCCAGGTCCACGGCTCCTACAATGAGCAGTTCTTC; cdr3_aa: CASSQVHGSYNEQFF
j_call: TRBJ2-5; d_call: NA; v_call: TRBV3-1; clone_size: few; cdr3_nt: TGTGCCAGCAGCCAAGAATGGCAGACCCAGTACTTC; cdr3_aa: CASSQEWQTQYF
j_call: TRBJ1-4; d_call: NA; v_call: TRBV7-8; clone_size: few; cdr3_nt: TGTGCCAGCAGCTTCCGAGAGACTAATGAAAAACTGTTTTTT; cdr3_aa: CASSFRETNEKLFF
j_call: TRBJ2-1; d_call: NA; v_call: TRBV5-1; clone_size: few; cdr3_nt: TGCGCCAGCAGTCCCTCTTGGGGGAGCTCCTACAATGAGCAGTTCTTC; cdr3_aa: CASSPSWGSSYNEQFF
j_call: TRBJ2-7; d_call: NA; v_call: TRBV19; clone_size: NA; cdr3_nt: TGTGCCAGTAGTATCGGAGTCAGGCCCTACGAGCAGTACTTC; cdr3_aa: CASSIGVRPYEQYF
j_call: TRBJ2-4; d_call: NA; v_call: TRBV20-1; clone_size: NA; cdr3_nt: TGCAGTGCCCGCGACGACGGAGTGGGGGCCAAAAACATTCAGTACTTC; cdr3_aa: CSARDDGVGAKNIQYF
j_call: TRBJ1-5; d_call: NA; v_call: TRBV28; clone_size: NA; cdr3_nt: TGTGCCAGCATCAATGCCGGGGGGCGCAATCAGCCCCAGCATTTT; cdr3_aa: CASINAGGRNQPQHF
j_call: TRBJ2-2; d_call: NA; v_call: TRBV7-7; clone_size: NA; cdr3_nt: TGTGCTAGCAGCTTAGTCCTGAACACCGGGGAGCTGTTTTTT; cdr3_aa: CASSLVLNTGELFF
j_call: TRBJ2-5; d_call: TRBD2; v_call: TRBV7-9; clone_size: few; cdr3_nt: TGTGCCAGCAGCTTTCGGGGGGAAGAGACCCAGTACTTC; cdr3_aa: CASSFRGEETQYF
j_call: TRBJ2-5; d_call: TRBD1; v_call: TRBV20-1; clone_size: NA; cdr3_nt: TGCAGTGCTAGAAAAAGGGACAGGGCGGGGACCCAGTACTTC; cdr3_aa: CSARKRDRAGTQYF
j_call: TRBJ1-1; d_call: NA; v_call: TRBV12-3/TRBV12-4; clone_size: NA; cdr3_nt: TGTGCCAGCAGAGCCCTAAACCGACCTGAAGCTTTCTTT; cdr3_aa: CASRALNRPEAFF
j_call: TRBJ2-3; d_call: TRBD2; v_call: TRBV5-1; clone_size: NA; cdr3_nt: TGCGCCAGCAGCTTGGTACGGGCGGGAGTCATCACAGATACGCAGTATTTT; cdr3_aa: CASSLVRAGVITDTQYF
j_call: TRBJ2-3; d_call: NA; v_call: TRBV7-9; clone_size: NA; cdr3_nt: TGTGCCAGCAGCTTAGCTGGGTTGATGGATACGCAGTATTTT; cdr3_aa: CASSLAGLMDTQYF
j_call: TRBJ2-1; d_call: NA; v_call: TRBV7-2; clone_size: NA; cdr3_nt: TGTGCCAGCGTTTGGCGCGGGGGCAGCTCCTACAATGAGCAGTTCTTC; cdr3_aa: CASVWRGGSSYNEQFF
j_call: TRBJ2-1; d_call: TRBD1; v_call: TRBV27; clone_size: NA; cdr3_nt: TGTGCCAGCACCCATACTGCCGGGACAGGGGCCTACAATGAGCAGTTCTTC; cdr3_aa: CASTHTAGTGAYNEQFF
j_call: TRBJ2-5; d_call: NA; v_call: TRBV6-5; clone_size: once; cdr3_nt: TGTGCCAGCAGTAAGACAGGGAGGGAGACCCAGTACTTC; cdr3_aa: CASSKTGRETQYF
j_call: TRBJ1-1; d_call: TRBD1; v_call: TRBV4-1; clone_size: few; cdr3_nt: TGCGCCAGCAGCCCCCGACAGGGGGGGAACACTGAAGCTTTCTTT; cdr3_aa: CASSPRQGGNTEAFF
j_call: TRBJ2-1; d_call: NA; v_call: TRBV6-5; clone_size: many; cdr3_nt: TGTGCCAGCAGTTACTCTGGTAGCTCCTACAATGAGCAGTTCTTC; cdr3_aa: CASSYSGSSYNEQFF
j_call: TRBJ2-1; d_call: TRBD2; v_call: TRBV5-3; clone_size: once; cdr3_nt: TGTGCCAGAAGCTTGGAGCGGGAAATCAGGAATGAGCAGTTCTTC; cdr3_aa: CARSLEREIRNEQFF
j_call: TRBJ2-3; d_call: NA; v_call: TRBV20-1; clone_size: NA; cdr3_nt: TGCAGTGCTAGAGAACGTGAGGCGTATGGCACAGATACGCAGTATTTT; cdr3_aa: CSAREREAYGTDTQYF
j_call: TRBJ2-1; d_call: TRBD2; v_call: TRBV24-1; clone_size: NA; cdr3_nt: TGTGCCACCAGTGATTTTCCCGGGACTAGCGGGAGTAACTACAATGAGCAGTTCTTC; cdr3_aa: CATSDFPGTSGSNYNEQFF